Described below is a single T cell receptor (beta chain) sequence and its context. Its antigen target is currently unknown. Base qualities are not at hand, and no much larger clone is one base apart. These data belong to a study of human T cells and chemical hapten exposure (dated by TCRdb to the early 2020s). Regarding the research as a whole: Libraries were combined into a pool for sequencing, and differences in TCR yield between samples came mainly from small differences in library volumes within the pool. This study followed changes in the peripheral blood TCR repertoire in vivo during primary and secondary sensitization of alopecia patients to the hapten diphenylcyclopropenone (DPC). Both TCR alpha and TCR beta chains were sequenced from each blood RNA sample. Study-wide conclusions, independent of this receptor: Repeated subsampling changed both the strength of the expansion versus patch-test correlation and the threshold at which the correlation became significant. DPC sensitization did not change the number of TCRs with a frequency above 1 in 1000, and there was no evidence of changes in global repertoire structure.

Libraries came from RACE. The sequencer listed for this sample is NextSeq 500. During library preparation, unique molecular identifiers were attached to individual cDNA molecules so that TCRs could be counted quantitatively and reproducibly. Concerning the study's data processing: The median number of TCRs per sample was 95,638, ranging from roughly 23,224 to 690,600. The Decombinator software suite was used to annotate the V, J and CDR3 of the TCR reads. For PS versus PT1 abundance plots, all samples were subsampled to the same number of TCRs (28,000). TCRs were defined as expanded if absent before sensitization and observed at least eight times at the 2-week time point. The public sequencing data were trimmed at Q25 with fastp and processed into clonotypes with MiXCR by TCRdb, which kept only in-frame beta chains. Identical CDR3 protein sequences are pooled into one entry, listed with their most common genes and DNA. The V and J calls shown here were made by TCRdb, not taken from the authors' results. In this sample the table shows 65,000 to 95,000 distinct CDR3 sequences, around 9.3% of which occur a single time. Roughly 1.5% of the sample is taken by the ten largest.

Reading the label with the study, this specimen's time point is: healthy volunteer bleed at 6 weeks. Unfractionated whole blood was collected in Tempus Blood RNA tubes, and total RNA was extracted from that blood. Five healthy volunteers acted as controls for TCR sequencing and had blood drawn at day 0, 2 weeks and 6 weeks. Specimen: whole blood. The sequence was collected from a female donor in good health. Some clones in this sample may be carry-over from other donors' samples.

The nucleotide sequence is given as TGTGCCAGCAGCCAGCAGGCGGGGGGGCGGGTGTACAATGAGCAGTTCTTC. It encodes CASSQQAGGRVYNEQFF. The chain uses TRBV7-8 and TRBJ2-1; 9 central nucleotides agree with TRBD2. V has 5 bases trimmed and J has 4 bases trimmed; junction bases matching no gene number 12. CDR1 SGHVS and CDR2 FQNEAQ were looked up in the germline V gene. The CDR3, cysteine through phenylalanine, is 17 amino acids long. Left in the record is the CDR3 DNA by itself, 51 bases read in frame from the first base.